In this sample, the clone carrying this T cell receptor beta chain turned up a few times. The CDR3 extends over 14 amino acids. Germline loops: CDR1 SGHNT, CDR2 YYREEE (reference sequence). The V and J ends lost 4 bases and 6 bases, in that order; junction bases with no gene match: 10. The data stem from a study of molecular identifiers for immune sequencing clone quantification. MiXCR, run by TCRdb on the PCR reads, gives a single entry per CDR3 protein. Here the sample spans about 320,000 distinct CDR3 sequences, roughly a quarter being singletons. Using 10%, 30% or 50% RNA, naive CD8 libraries were derived from approximately 20,000 to 1,000,000 sorted cells.

The sequenced sample consisted of naive CD8+ T cells from blood, with Jurkat cell RNA spiked in. Sample subset: FACS-sorted CD8+CD4-CCR7+CD45RA+ naive T cells. The TCR originated in a human donor in good health. Some libraries in this study had Jurkat cell RNA spiked in. The chain recombines TRBV5-4 with TRBJ2-7; 7 bases agree with TRBD1. CDR3 amino acids: CASSVDRRSSEQYF. The DNA for the CDR3 is TGTGCCAGCAGCGTGGACAGGCGGTCATCCGAGCAGTACTTC.